Here is one T cell receptor beta chain with its context. Indicated time point: cycle 4 day 1 (C4D1), after less than seven weeks of nivolumab. Every single patient, without exception, relapsed after autologous stem cell transplantation, and brentuximab vedotin exposure varied. CDR1 MDHEN and CDR2 SYDVKM come from the germline V gene. The CDR3 is 16 residues long. Trimming removed 4 bases from V and 0 bases from J, with 15 bases in between. The data stem from a study of PD-1 blockade in classical Hodgkin lymphoma. The overall study: It was nivolumab at 3 mg/kg, given intravenously every 2 weeks, that patients received.

Produced via immunoSEQ multiplex PCR; TCRdb's table is partial and in-frame only. Of about 28,000 clones detected, roughly 78% appear once; the ten largest clones hold around 16%. The chain employs TRBV28 and TRBJ1-1, with D perhaps TRBD1 (6 bases). Sequencing used peripheral blood mononuclear cells (PBMCs), obtained before the fourth cycle of nivolumab. This TCR derives from a human donor with classical Hodgkin lymphoma. CDR3 nucleotide sequence: TGTGCCAGCAGTTCCTCGGGGGGCGGGTTGAACACTGAAGCTTTCTTT. Translation: CASSSSGGGLNTEAFF.